This T cell receptor (beta chain) appears in the sequencing data of a study of T cells after posttransplantation cyclophosphamide. Findings and limits, study-wide: Later post-transplant blood repertoires were often dominated by donor CD8+ memory clones. TRB clonality was highly associated with recipient CMV seropositivity and reactivation.

Germline V gene sequence: CDR1 LGHNA, CDR2 YNFKEQ. This CDR3 is built from 16 residues. V gave up 1 base and J gave up 2 bases, with 13 bases separating them. On the day of bone marrow donation, the related graft donor provided peripheral blood. The assay was immunoSEQ multiplex PCR, and TCRdb's table has in-frame clones only and misses some. The sample shows approximately 35,000 clones, none of them appearing just once. As regards this clone: The antigen remains undetermined.

The sequenced material came from PBMCs. This receptor was identified in a woman in her 30s in good health and a related stem cell transplant donor. This rearrangement joins TRBV4-2 to TRBJ2-3; tentatively, D is TRBD2 (5 bases). The CDR3 here is CASSQAFGEFTDTQYF. DNA of the CDR3: TGTGCCAGCAGCCAAGCTTTCGGGGAATTCACAGATACGCAGTATTTT.